Included here is one TCR beta chain sequence, with context. The target antigen is unknown. The sample belongs to a study of T cell responses to AZD1222 COVID-19 vaccine. The repertoire was sequenced with immunoSEQ multiplex PCR; TCRdb's copy has only in-frame clones and lacks some. Of 160,000 or so clones detected, around nine tenths appear once; the ten largest clones hold 4.3%. Pooled in the analysis were second doses at about 4 or about 12 weeks. The study, taken as a whole, reports: It should be noted that donors were predominantly white British and more often female, and clonal diversity was possibly underestimated. All repertoire sampling was performed exclusively after the peak T cell response.

CDR1 and CDR2 from the germline V gene are SGHVS and FQNEAQ. V lost 6 bases and J 2 bases, leaving 19 bases between the germline ends. The CDR3 is 16 amino acids. The sample consisted of peripheral blood, taken 28 days after the second AZD1222 dose. The sequence came from an adult who received the AZD1222 COVID-19 vaccine. J is TRBJ2-5 and V is TRBV7-8; D possibly corresponds to TRBD2 (6 bases). This CDR3 is CASSSFPGLRQETQYF. DNA of the CDR3: TGTGCCAGCAGTTCATTCCCGGGACTGAGACAAGAGACCCAGTACTTC.